These 21 T cell receptor beta chains were all obtained from the same sample, sequenced in a study of blood T cells in healthy people across ages. PCR was performed a second time for about 7 to 12 cycles using a sample-barcoded 5' primer and a J-beta primer mix. TCRdb re-called the 5' RACE reads through MiXCR, storing one row per CDR3 protein. The data hold about 640,000 distinct CDR3 sequences, with approximately 59% observed a single time. What was sequenced was blood. The receptor set was obtained from a man between 60 and 70 years old in good health.

This chain connects TRBV5-1 to TRBJ2-4; no definite D call. Trimming removed 0 bases at V and 7 bases at J, with 11 bases between. Germline values: CDR1 SGHRS, CDR2 YFSETQ. The CDR3 is made up of 14 amino acids. CDR3 DNA: TGCGCCAGCAGCTTGGAGTGGGGATTGAACATTCAGTACTTC. Protein sequence: CASSLEWGLNIQYF.

The J gene is TRBJ2-2, the V gene TRBV6-5; TRBD1 aligns across 12 bases. This CDR3 comprises 16 residues. Germline V gives CDR1 MNHEY, CDR2 SVGAGI. V lost 6 bases, J lost 4 bases, and 6 bases stayed unmatched. The CDR3 loop reads CASRTGTGGRTGELFF. As DNA, the CDR3 is TGTGCCAGCAGAACAGGGACAGGGGGCCGCACCGGGGAGCTGTTTTTT.

The chain links TRBV20-1 to TRBJ2-5; TRBD2 agrees at 9 bases. The J call may be incorrect, as the DNA end agrees better with TRBJ2-7. The germline V gene has CDR1 DFQATT and CDR2 SNEGSKA (reference sequence). The CDR3 consists of 15 residues. CDR3 in amino acids: CSASDRREGLSEQYF. The CDR3 DNA is TGCAGTGCTAGTGACCGGCGGGAGGGACTCTCCGAGCAGTACTTC.

The chain joins TRBV3-1 to TRBJ1-5; TRBD1 is a possible D gene (5 bases). This CDR3 region has 15 residues. V was cut by 2 bases and J by 7 bases, with 15 bases left in between. Germline V gene lookup returns CDR1 LGHDT and CDR2 YNNKEL (reference sequence). The DNA of the CDR3 is TGTGCCAGCAGCCAAAGTGCCGGGACGGGGCAGCCCCAGCATTTT. It codes for CASSQSAGTGQPQHF.

The chain employs TRBV4-1 and TRBJ1-6; D gene unclear. Between the trimmed V and J ends, which lost 4 bases and 0 bases, there was a span of 7 bases. Looked up from germline, CDR1 is MGHRA and CDR2 is YSYEKL. The CDR3 has 15 amino acids. CDR3: CASSPLSSYNSPLHF. CDR3 in DNA: TGCGCCAGCAGCCCCCTCAGCTCCTATAATTCACCCCTCCACTTT.

This rearrangement joins TRBV7-6 to TRBJ1-2; 9 nucleotides match TRBD1. This CDR3 has 15 residues. V dropped 4 bases and J dropped 7; count of bases not matched to a gene: 10. Germline CDR1 reads SGHVS; CDR2 reads FNYEAQ. DNA of the CDR3: TGTGCCAGCAGCTCCAGCACAGGGGGCGGACTTGGCTACACCTTC. Translated, it gives CASSSSTGGGLGYTF.

The genes are TRBV20-1 and TRBJ2-1; maybe TRBD2 (6 bases). CDR3 size: 14 residues. Germline V gene sequence: CDR1 DFQATT, CDR2 SNEGSKA (reference sequence). The V and J ends lost 3 bases and 2 bases respectively, with 11 bases between them. The CDR3 region has the DNA TGCAGTGCTAGTGGGGGGACGACCTACAATGAGCAGTTCTTC. This sequence encodes CSASGGTTYNEQFF.

V and J are TRBV6-5 and TRBJ2-3; D not certain. The CDR3 is 13 residues long. CDR1 MNHEY and CDR2 SVGAGI come from the germline V gene. Trimming shortened V by 5 bases and J by 2 bases, and 8 bases separated the two germline ends. The CDR3 protein is CASSEQYTDTQYF. In DNA form, the CDR3 reads TGTGCCAGCAGTGAACAGTACACAGATACGCAGTATTTT.

The CDR3 spells CSAAPPTGQGYNEQFF. The CDR3, as DNA: TGCAGTGCTGCCCCTCCCACCGGACAGGGCTACAATGAGCAGTTCTTC. V is TRBV20-1 and J is TRBJ2-1; TRBD1 aligns across 8 bases. The CDR3 is 16 amino acids. Per the germline V gene, CDR1 is DFQATT and CDR2 is SNEGSKA (reference sequence). The V segment lost 5 bases and the J segment 3 bases; nucleotides outside the gene matches: 12.

This clonotype was found a few times. The V call is TRBV5-1, the J call TRBJ2-1; weak D call: TRBD2 (5 bases). V lost 0 bases and J 6 bases, leaving 10 bases between the germline ends. Germline V lookup: CDR1 SGHRS, CDR2 YFSETQ. The length of the CDR3 is 14 residues. The CDR3 loop is CASSLDGVANEQFF. CDR3 nucleotide sequence: TGCGCCAGCAGCTTGGACGGGGTGGCCAATGAGCAGTTCTTC.

This sequence joins TRBV5-1 and TRBJ2-6; D is ambiguous. The CDR3 is made up of 16 amino acids. Germline-derived CDR1 and CDR2 are SGHRS and YFSETQ. Trimming shortened V by 4 bases and J by 0 bases, and 11 bases separated the two germline ends. The CDR3 sequence: CASSTLYSSGANVLTF. Written as DNA, the CDR3 is TGCGCCAGCAGCACCCTCTACAGCTCTGGGGCCAACGTCCTGACTTTC.

The rearrangement links TRBV18 to TRBJ1-6, with 7 bases identical to TRBD1. Per germline, CDR1 KGHSH and CDR2 LQKENI. CDR3 length: 15 amino acids. V dropped 3 bases and J dropped 9; count of bases not matched to a gene: 8. DNA for the CDR3: TGTGCCAGCTCACCGGTGCGGGACAGAGCTTCACCCCTCCACTTT. This translates into CASSPVRDRASPLHF.

The J gene is TRBJ1-4, the V gene TRBV10-3, with D hard to call. Germline V gives CDR1 ENHRY, CDR2 SYGVKD. The V gene lost 10 bases and the J gene lost 4 bases, with 13 bases spanning the gap. CDR3 size: 13 residues. CDR3 bases: TGTGCCACAGCGGCCCAGAATAATGAAAAACTGTTTTTT. As protein: CATAAQNNEKLFF.

The rearrangement links TRBV21-1 to TRBJ2-1. TRBV21-1 is given as a pseudogene. This CDR3 is built from 12 residues. CDR3 DNA sequence: TGTGCCAGCAGTCCTCGTTACAATGAGCAGTTCTTC. Its protein is CASSPRYNEQFF.

The rearrangement joins TRBV11-2 to TRBJ2-7; D might be TRBD1 (6 bases). The V gene lost 2 bases and the J gene lost 0 bases, with 17 bases spanning the gap. The germline gives CDR1 SGHAT, CDR2 FQNNGV. This CDR3 is 17 amino acids long. CDR3 region: CASSLFEDSSHSYEQYF. The CDR3 DNA is TGTGCCAGCAGCTTATTTGAGGACAGCAGCCACTCCTACGAGCAGTACTTC.

This clonotype has ten or more counts. The chain couples TRBV2 to TRBJ2-7, with TRBD1 as a possible D gene (7 bases). The CDR3 runs to 18 residues. In germline, CDR1 is SNHLY, CDR2 FYNNEI. Trimming stripped 7 bases from V and 4 bases from J, with 29 bases between. The CDR3 DNA reads TGTGCCAGCATGGAGGGGGCTAAATGGGCCCTAGCCGGTTACGAGCAGTACTTC. Protein product: CASMEGAKWALAGYEQYF.

Notes on this clonotype: An end of the junction does not agree with germline; a read error may underlie this. The V and J genes are TRBV11-2 and TRBJ2-7; the match to TRBD2 covers 7 bases. Germline-derived CDR1 and CDR2 are SGHAT and FQNNGV. CDR3 length equals 15 residues. CDR3 residues: CAGSLEGGSSYEQYF. CDR3 sequence (DNA): TGTGCCGGCAGCTTAGAGGGAGGGAGCTCCTACGAGCAGTACTTC.

This chain joins TRBV6-5 and TRBJ1-5, with D uncertain. CDR1 is MNHEY and CDR2 is SVGAGI in the germline V gene. Trimming shortened V by 0 bases and J by 7 bases, and 10 bases separated the two germline ends. The length of the CDR3 is 14 residues. The CDR3 DNA reads TGTGCCAGCAGTTACTCGGCAGCGGCCCAGCCCCAGCATTTT. As protein: CASSYSAAAQPQHF.

The chain employs TRBV28 and TRBJ1-4; no definite D call. The V end was cut by 6 bases, the J end by 0 bases, with 11 bases between. CDR1 and CDR2 from the germline V gene are MDHEN and SYDVKM. The CDR3 length is 15 residues. The CDR3 is CASSRAATTNEKLFF. The CDR3 DNA is TGTGCCAGCAGCCGAGCAGCAACAACTAATGAAAAACTGTTTTTT.

The genes are TRBV12-3 or TRBV12-4 and TRBJ1-2, with 7 bases identical to TRBD1. Trimming removed 5 bases from V and 4 bases from J; junction bases left unmatched: 10. This CDR3 has 15 amino acids. The CDR3 region is CASSARQGLGYGYTF. CDR3 sequence (DNA): TGTGCCAGCAGTGCGAGACAGGGCCTGGGCTATGGCTACACCTTC.

This clonotype has a single count. The rearrangement uses TRBV7-9 and TRBJ2-2; 8 bases line up with TRBD2. V gave up 4 bases and J gave up 0 bases; unmatched junction bases: 4. The CDR3 is 16 residues long. Germline loops: CDR1 SEHNR, CDR2 FQNEAQ (reference sequence). The CDR3 loop reads CASSSRGGPNTGELFF. As DNA, the CDR3 is TGTGCCAGCAGCTCCCGCGGGGGGCCGAACACCGGGGAGCTGTTTTTT. Using reference TRBV7-9 and TRBJ2-2 for the parts outside the CDR3, the full variable domain is DTGVSQNPRHKITKRGQNVTFRCDPISEHNRLYWYRQTLGQGPEFLTYFQNEAQLEKSRLLSDRFSAERPKGSFSTLEIQRTEQGDSAMYLCASSSRGGPNTGELFFGEGSRLTVL.